Listed here are 8 T cell receptor beta chains from one sample, sequenced in a study of CD8+CD57+ T cells in acquired aplastic anemia. Both TCR beta VDJ combination and CDR3 sequence profiling were carried out. Genomic DNA was the template for this profiling. TCRdb called the reads again in MiXCR, with one record for every CDR3 protein. This table holds around 150,000 distinct CDR3 sequences, roughly 47% found once. Material: sorted CD4+, CD8+, or CD8+CD57+ T cells (not recorded which) from PBMCs. The receptors originated from a human donor in good health.

This chain connects TRBV10-3 to TRBJ1-5; D remains unclear. The CDR3 has 14 amino acids. Germline assignment: CDR1 ENHRY and CDR2 SYGVKD. V was cut by 4 bases and J by 4 bases, with 11 bases left in between. The CDR3, as DNA: TGTGCCATCAGTGGAACGGGTCTGAATCAGCCCCAGCATTTT. Protein: CAISGTGLNQPQHF.

The CDR3, as DNA: TGTGCCAGCAGCTTATCTGGCTACACCTTC. This translates into CASSLSGYTF. This rearrangement joins TRBV7-9 to TRBJ1-2; D unresolved. Germline CDR1 SEHNR, CDR2 FQNEAQ (reference sequence). The CDR3 covers 10 residues. Trimming pared 2 bases from V and 7 bases from J, leaving 2 bases between. The entire variable domain, with the rest obtained from reference TRBV7-9 and TRBJ1-2, is as follows: DTGVSQNPRHKITKRGQNVTFRCDPISEHNRLYWYRQTLGQGPEFLTYFQNEAQLEKSRLLSDRFSAERPKGSFSTLEIQRTEQGDSAMYLCASSLSGYTFGSGTRLTVV.

This clonotype was counted at least ten times. This chain connects TRBV5-1 to TRBJ2-3; D is possibly TRBD2 (6 bases). The germline V gene encodes CDR1 SGHRS and CDR2 YFSETQ. V shed 6 bases and J shed 2 bases, with 16 bases lying between them. This CDR3 is 15 amino acids long. The DNA of the CDR3 is TGCGCCAGCACCCCCGGCGGGGTTCTCACAGATACGCAGTATTTT. It codes for CASTPGGVLTDTQYF.

This clonotype was counted ten times or more. This chain connects TRBV19 to TRBJ2-7; D is undetermined. Trimming removed 4 bases from V and 4 bases from J, with 11 bases in between. The CDR3 totals 13 residues. From germline, CDR1 is LNHDA and CDR2 SQIVND (reference sequence). This chain's CDR3 is CASSTVGAYEQYF. The CDR3 DNA reads as TGTGCCAGTAGTACCGTGGGTGCTTACGAGCAGTACTTC.

This clonotype turned up a few times. V usage is TRBV15 and J usage is TRBJ2-1; 7 bases line up with TRBD1. The V and J ends lost 1 base and 10 bases, in that order; junction bases with no gene match: 10. Germline-derived CDR1 and CDR2 are LNHNV and YYDKDF (reference sequence). The CDR3 is 15 residues long. In DNA, the CDR3 is TGTGCCACCAGCAGAGCTGGGACAGTGACCATCGAGCAGTTCTTC. Translated, it gives CATSRAGTVTIEQFF.

This clonotype has a count of ten or more. This chain uses TRBV7-9 with TRBJ2-3; no firm D call. The ends were cut back, 6 bases at V and 6 bases at J, with 7 bases in the middle. Germline values: CDR1 SEHNR, CDR2 FQNEAQ (reference sequence). There are 11 residues in the CDR3. The CDR3 coding sequence is TGTGCCAGCAGGTACCTCGATACGCAGTATTTT. Encoded protein: CASRYLDTQYF.

In this sample, this clonotype turned up many times. The gene calls are TRBV19 and TRBJ2-5, with D possibly called TRBD1 or TRBD2 (6 bases each). V lost 7 bases and J lost 4, with 16 bases in between. This CDR3 region has 14 residues. Germline V lookup: CDR1 LNHDA, CDR2 SQIVND (reference sequence). The CDR3 sequence is CASNSRGVGETQYF. CDR3 nucleotides: TGTGCCAGTAATTCTAGGGGGGTCGGAGAGACCCAGTACTTC.

The chain has TRBV3-1 and TRBJ1-6; tentatively, D is TRBD1 (5 bases). V gave up 4 bases and J gave up 5 bases, with 18 bases separating them. This CDR3 has 17 amino acids. The V gene's germline CDR1 is LGHDT and CDR2 YNNKEL (reference sequence). The CDR3 coding sequence is TGTGCCAGCAGCCTCCTAGGGGCTCGGCCTAATAATTCACCCCTCCACTTT. Translation: CASSLLGARPNNSPLHF.